This T cell receptor (beta chain) comes out of a study of regulatory T cells in long-lasting Graves disease. Study-wide results and limits: Between persistent patients, 2,500 to 3,500 public clonotypes were shared, exceeding the approximately 940 shared between new patients. Persistent Graves' patients possessed reduced TCR diversity relative to recently diagnosed ones.

This clonotype has a count of ten or more. Its antigen is unknown. Time point indicated: newly diagnosed GD, antithyroid drugs for less than 3 months. RNA from PBMCs was the source of the TCR library. Researchers made TCR beta libraries by using iRepertoire HTBI primers and running Arm-PCR on CDR3 regions. TCRdb reprocessed the multiplex PCR reads via MiXCR and lists one record per CDR3 protein. The sample consists of approximately 470,000 distinct CDR3 sequences, roughly 16% of them appearing once. Per germline, CDR1 MDHEN and CDR2 SYDVKM. The junction had 9 bases not matched to a gene; V was cut back by 7 bases and J by 7 bases. The CDR3 is 14 amino acids. This sample was also put to use in a study of T cells in Graves' hyperthyroidism and ophthalmopathy. That study adds: Graves' hyperthyroidism showing no ophthalmopathy progression within 18 months was considered stable. Pregnant or lactating patients were excluded, as were those with uncontrolled infection or other autoimmune disease.

The V gene is TRBV28, the J gene TRBJ2-2; the match to TRBD1 covers 7 bases. The sequence derives from a man aged 35 to 55 with Graves disease. The source material was peripheral blood mononuclear cells (PBMCs), sampled at new diagnosis, from a patient treated with antithyroid drugs. The CDR3 spells CASTRQGQSGELFF. DNA of the CDR3: TGTGCCAGCACTCGACAGGGTCAAAGCGGGGAGCTGTTTTTT.